Listed below are T cell receptor beta chains from one sample, sequenced in a study of cytomegalovirus exposure and HLA in healthy donors. Generated by immunoSEQ multiplex PCR, the TCRdb table keeps only in-frame clones and is missing some. The sample shows about 210,000 clones, 82% of them seen only once. Material for sequencing was PBMCs. Receptors were obtained from a middle-aged man in good health and CMV-seropositive. The CDR3 runs from the conserved cysteine through the conserved F or W. The order of the fields is J gene, D gene, V gene, clone size, CDR3 DNA, CDR3 protein. D genes are given only for firm matches. Size is omitted from some rows. Given values are once, few, many or a class for expanded clones.

TRBJ2-3	NA	TRBV6-5	NA	TGTGCCAGCAGTTACTCGATCGGGGACACAGATACGCAGTATTTT	CASSYSIGDTDTQYF
TRBJ2-1	NA	TRBV4-2	few	TGTGCCAGCAGCCAAGATTTCGGCCTACCTAGCTCCTACAATGAGCAGTTCTTC	CASSQDFGLPSSYNEQFF
TRBJ2-4	NA	TRBV9	NA	TGTGCCAGCAGCGTAGAAGCAGGGAGGTCGGACATTCAGTACTTC	CASSVEAGRSDIQYF
TRBJ1-2	NA	TRBV14	NA	TGTGCCAGCAGTCGACAAGTTAACTATGGCTACACCTTC	CASSRQVNYGYTF
TRBJ2-7	TRBD2	TRBV2	NA	TGTGCCAGCAGTTTTCGTAGCGGGAGGGCCTACGAGCAGTACTTC	CASSFRSGRAYEQYF
TRBJ2-7	NA	TRBV29-1	few	TGCAGCGTTGGGCGGGCCTACGAGCAGTACTTC	CSVGRAYEQYF
TRBJ1-2	TRBD1	TRBV5-5	NA	TGTGCCAGCAGCTTGTATGGGACAGCCTCTTATGGCTACACCTTC	CASSLYGTASYGYTF
TRBJ1-1	TRBD1	TRBV18	NA	TGTGCCAGCTCACCCGACAGGGTGAACACTGAAGCTTTCTTT	CASSPDRVNTEAFF
TRBJ1-4	NA	TRBV4-1	NA	TGCGCCAGCAGCCTGCCCCTGGGGGGAAATGAAAAACTGTTTTTT	CASSLPLGGNEKLFF
TRBJ1-5	NA	TRBV7-9	NA	TGTGCCAGCAGCTTAACCCCGGGAAGCAATCAGCCCCAGCATTTT	CASSLTPGSNQPQHF
TRBJ1-1	TRBD1	TRBV10-1	NA	TGCGCCAGCTCCCAACAGGGGGCAAGGAGCACTGAAGCTTTCTTT	CASSQQGARSTEAFF
TRBJ2-5	NA	TRBV13	NA	TGTGCCAGCAGCTTAGGGGCAGGTGCCCAAGAGACCCAGTACTTC	CASSLGAGAQETQYF
TRBJ1-2	TRBD1	TRBV2	NA	TGTGCCAGCACCCAGACAGGGGCCCTCTATGGCTACACCTTC	CASTQTGALYGYTF
TRBJ1-5	TRBD1	TRBV4-1	NA	TGCGCCAGCAGCGCGTCCGGGACAGGGGGTCAGCCCCAGCATTTT	CASSASGTGGQPQHF
TRBJ2-7	TRBD2	TRBV19	once	TGTGCCAGTAGTATGGGTAGCGGGAGTGCCTACGAGCAGTACTTC	CASSMGSGSAYEQYF
TRBJ1-1	NA	TRBV29-1	NA	TGCAGCGTTGACCTGGCCCTGGAAGCTTTCTTT	CSVDLALEAFF
TRBJ2-7	NA	TRBV25-1	NA	TGTGCCAGCAGTGGATCCCGGTGGGGCACCTACGAGCAGTACTTC	CASSGSRWGTYEQYF
TRBJ2-3	TRBD2	TRBV29-1	NA	TGCAGCGTTCGACTAGCGGGAGTGGATACGCAGTATTTT	CSVRLAGVDTQYF